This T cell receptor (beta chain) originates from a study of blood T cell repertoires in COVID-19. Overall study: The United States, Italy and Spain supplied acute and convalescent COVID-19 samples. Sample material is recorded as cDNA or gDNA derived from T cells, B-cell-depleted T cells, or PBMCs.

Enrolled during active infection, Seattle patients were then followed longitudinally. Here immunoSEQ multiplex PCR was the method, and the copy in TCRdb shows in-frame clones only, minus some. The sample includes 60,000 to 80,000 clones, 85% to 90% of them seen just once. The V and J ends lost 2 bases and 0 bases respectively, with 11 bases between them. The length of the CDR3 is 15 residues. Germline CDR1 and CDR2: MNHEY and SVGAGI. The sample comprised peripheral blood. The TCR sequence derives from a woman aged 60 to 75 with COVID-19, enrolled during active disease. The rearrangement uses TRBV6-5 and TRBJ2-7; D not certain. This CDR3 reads CASSYTSPGSYEQYF. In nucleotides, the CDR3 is TGTGCCAGCAGTTACACATCTCCTGGCTCCTACGAGCAGTACTTC.